The 30 T cell receptor beta chains below were found in one sample sequenced in a study of cytomegalovirus exposure and HLA in healthy donors. PCR involved 60 Vbeta and 13 Jbeta primers. Sequencing was performed with immunoSEQ multiplex PCR; in TCRdb, only in-frame clones are kept and a portion is missing. The sample holds about 160,000 clones, roughly 80% seen once. Material for sequencing was PBMCs. These receptors were collected from a young woman in good health and CMV-seronegative.

The V and J genes are TRBV7-9 and TRBJ2-7; a weak D match, TRBD2 (6 bases). The length of the CDR3 is 14 residues. With 4 bases removed from V and 3 bases from J, the gap between germline ends came to 13 bases. CDR1 and CDR2 from the germline V gene are SEHNR and FQNEAQ (reference sequence). The CDR3 DNA reads as TGTGCCAGCAGCTCAGGGACGGGGGACTACGAGCAGTACTTC. Translated, it gives CASSSGTGDYEQYF.

In DNA form, the CDR3 reads TGCGCCAGCAGCTTGAGGGACAGGGGGGGCACCGGGGAGCTGTTTTTT. Translating it yields CASSLRDRGGTGELFF. This rearrangement joins TRBV5-1 to TRBJ2-2, with 11 positions matching TRBD1. Germline assignment: CDR1 SGHRS and CDR2 YFSETQ. There are 16 residues in the CDR3. After removal of 1 base from V and 4 bases from J, the junction contained 3 bases not matched to a gene.

The chain joins TRBV5-4 to TRBJ2-5; TRBD1 might be the D (6 bases). Trimming took 4 bases from V and 1 from J, leaving 11 bases between them. The germline CDR1 and CDR2 sequences are SGHNT and YYREEE (reference sequence). This CDR3 region has 14 residues. The DNA of the CDR3 is TGTGCCAGCAGCGGAGGACAGAGCCAAGAGACCCAGTACTTC. Translation: CASSGGQSQETQYF.

The chain links TRBV5-1 to TRBJ2-1; TRBD1 agrees at 10 bases. Germline V CDR1 and CDR2: SGHRS, YFSETQ. CDR3 size: 17 residues. Germline trimming cut 5 bases from V and 7 bases from J; bases unmatched to any gene: 15. CDR3 DNA sequence: TGCGCCAGCAGTCCGTCGGGACAGGGGAACGTCCGGAATGAGCAGTTCTTC. Protein product: CASSPSGQGNVRNEQFF.

The rearrangement uses TRBV7-8 and TRBJ1-2, with 7 nucleotides matching TRBD1. The trim removed 0 bases at V and 7 bases at J, leaving 5 bases unmatched. Germline-derived CDR1 and CDR2 are SGHVS and FQNEAQ. The CDR3 is 14 amino acids. Here the CDR3 reads CASSLATGRSGYTF. CDR3 in DNA: TGTGCCAGCAGCTTAGCGACAGGGAGGAGTGGCTACACCTTC.

V gene TRBV9 combines with J gene TRBJ1-1, with D possibly TRBD1 on 5 matching bases. This CDR3 comprises 13 residues. Germline assignment: CDR1 SGDLS and CDR2 YYNGEE. V dropped 3 bases and J dropped 4 bases, with 10 bases sitting between them. Written as DNA, the CDR3 is TGTGCCAGCAGCGCGTGGGGGGGCACTGAAGCTTTCTTT. Its translation is CASSAWGGTEAFF.

Comment on this clone: One end of the junction is discordant with germline, which a read error may explain. This CDR3 reads CASSLIQGDFARF. CDR3 in DNA: TGTGCCAGCAGTTTAATCCAGGGCGATTTTGCCCGATTC. The chain is built from TRBV28 and TRBJ1-2; D may be TRBD1 (5 bases). The V gene's germline CDR1 is MDHEN and CDR2 SYDVKM. The CDR3 sequence is 13 residues long.

This clone occurred a few times. The V and J genes are TRBV29-1 and TRBJ2-1; the match to TRBD2 covers 10 bases. Germline V gives CDR1 SQVTM, CDR2 ANQGSEA. The CDR3 loop spans 16 amino acids. Trimming at V came to 4 bases and at J to 3 bases, leaving 9 bases not matched to a gene. The CDR3 sequence: CSVVLLAGGLYNEQFF. CDR3 nucleotide sequence: TGCAGCGTTGTTCTGTTAGCGGGGGGCCTCTACAATGAGCAGTTCTTC.

The chain employs TRBV5-6 and TRBJ1-3; D is unresolved. The CDR3 has 15 amino acids. Per the germline V gene, CDR1 is SGHDT and CDR2 is YYEEEE. Between the trimmed V and J ends, which lost 4 bases and 4 bases, there was a span of 15 bases. CDR3 region: CASSNFPGAGNTIYF. In nucleotides, the CDR3 is TGTGCCAGCAGCAACTTCCCGGGAGCCGGAAACACCATATATTTT.

This clone has a handful of counts. This chain joins TRBV30 and TRBJ1-5, with a weak D call TRBD1 (5 bases). Germline V gives CDR1 GTSNPN, CDR2 SVGIG (reference sequence). The CDR3 is 15 amino acids. V shed 5 bases and J shed 2 bases, with 16 bases lying between them. CDR3 sequence reads: CAWGGAGSRNQPQHF. CDR3 sequence (DNA): TGTGCCTGGGGAGGGGCAGGGAGTCGCAATCAGCCCCAGCATTTT.

This chain links TRBV5-1 with TRBJ2-3, with a weak D call TRBD2 (5 bases). Germline loops: CDR1 SGHRS, CDR2 YFSETQ. Trimming removed 1 base from V and 5 bases from J, with 14 bases in between. This CDR3 contains 15 residues. CDR3 loop: CASSLRGQEGDTQYF. CDR3 in DNA: TGCGCCAGCAGCTTGAGAGGTCAAGAGGGAGATACGCAGTATTTT.

Points on this clone: The same CDR3 also results from other DNA sequences found in this sample. This chain uses TRBV10-3 with TRBJ1-1, with TRBD1 as a possible D gene (6 bases). This CDR3 is 15 amino acids long. Trimming took off 6 bases at V and 3 bases at J, with 17 bases between the two ends. Germline assignment: CDR1 ENHRY and CDR2 SYGVKD. The CDR3 coding sequence is TGTGCCATCAGAAGGGGAGGGGGAGACGACACTGAAGCTTTCTTT. Protein: CAIRRGGGDDTEAFF.

The genes are TRBV28 and TRBJ1-6, with no clear D. Germline CDR1 reads MDHEN; CDR2 reads SYDVKM. There are 14 residues in the CDR3. Trimming removed 3 bases at V and 8 bases at J, with 11 bases between. The CDR3 DNA is TGTGCCAGCAGTTTTAGAACAGCATATTCACCCCTCCACTTT. The encoded protein is CASSFRTAYSPLHF. The entire variable domain, with the rest obtained from reference TRBV28 and TRBJ1-6, is as follows: DVKVTQSSRYLVKRTGEKVFLECVQDMDHENMFWYRQDPGLGLRLIYFSYDVKMKEKGDIPEGYSVSREKKERFSLILESASTNQTSMYLCASSFRTAYSPLHFGNGTRLTVT.

This clone was seen a handful of times. This sequence joins TRBV6-1 and TRBJ1-2; tentatively, D is TRBD1 (6 bases). The CDR3 has 14 amino acids. Germline CDR1 reads MNHNS; CDR2 reads SASEGT. Trimming shortened V by 7 bases and J by 2 bases, and 14 bases separated the two germline ends. The CDR3 region is CASIEEDRNYGYTF. CDR3 DNA: TGTGCCAGCATCGAGGAAGACAGGAACTATGGCTACACCTTC.

A note on this clone: The junction differs from germline at one of its ends, possibly a read error. The V and J genes are TRBV7-2 and TRBJ2-3, with 11 bases matching TRBD2. This CDR3 comprises 15 residues. The germline CDR1 and CDR2 sequences are SGHTA and FQGNSA. The CDR3, as DNA: TGTGCCAGCAGTTTAGCGGGGGGGGGTGTAGATACGCAGTATTTT. Residues: CASSLAGGGVDTQYF.

This chain joins TRBV5-1 and TRBJ1-6; D possibly corresponds to TRBD1 (5 bases). The CDR3 is made up of 17 amino acids. V dropped 1 base and J dropped 7 bases, with 18 bases sitting between them. The germline V gene encodes CDR1 SGHRS and CDR2 YFSETQ. The CDR3 is CASSLSVSTGVNSPLHF. The DNA for the CDR3 is TGCGCCAGCAGCTTGTCAGTATCAACGGGGGTCAATTCACCCCTCCACTTT.

This clone turned up a few times. The CDR3 DNA sequence: TGTGCCAGTAGTTCTCTGGCAGGGGGCGCCGCAGATACGCAGTATTTT. It codes for CASSSLAGGAADTQYF. The chain has TRBV19 and TRBJ2-3, with 8 bases fitting TRBD1. After removal of 5 bases from V and 4 bases from J, the junction contained 11 bases not matched to a gene. Germline CDR1 LNHDA, CDR2 SQIVND (reference sequence). CDR3 size: 16 residues. The variable domain in full, with the rest retrieved from reference TRBV19 and TRBJ2-3, is DGGITQSPKYLFRKEGQNVTLSCEQNLNHDAMYWYRQDPGQGLRLIYYSQIVNDFQKGDIAEGYSVSREKKESFPLTVTSAQKNPTAFYLCASSSLAGGAADTQYFGPGTRLTVL.

This clone turned up a few times. The V gene is TRBV5-4, the J gene TRBJ2-4; D unclear. The CDR3 contains 11 residues. Germline V lookup: CDR1 SGHNT, CDR2 YYREEE (reference sequence). The V end was cut by 4 bases, the J end by 6 bases, with 5 bases between. The CDR3 here is CASSLRNIQYF. CDR3 in DNA: TGTGCCAGCAGCCTCAGAAACATTCAGTACTTC.

This clone was observed a handful of times. CDR3 residues: CASSFAYNSPLHF. The CDR3 DNA sequence: TGTGCCAGCAGCTTTGCGTATAATTCACCCCTCCACTTT. The chain links TRBV7-9 to TRBJ1-6; D not certain. Germline V gene data show CDR1 as SEHNR and CDR2 as FQNEAQ (reference sequence). V was pared by 3 bases and J by 4 bases, with 4 bases between. CDR3 length: 13 residues.

CDR3 in amino acids: CASRTDRMNTEAFF. In DNA form, the CDR3 reads TGTGCCAGTAGGACCGACAGAATGAACACTGAAGCTTTCTTT. The chain has TRBV19 and TRBJ1-1; possibly TRBD1 for D (5 bases). CDR1 LNHDA and CDR2 SQIVND come from the germline V gene (reference sequence). This CDR3 comprises 14 residues. V was shortened by 6 bases and J by 0 bases, with 11 bases between the two germline ends. Based on the CDR3 plus reference TRBV19 and TRBJ1-1, the full variable domain is DGGITQSPKYLFRKEGQNVTLSCEQNLNHDAMYWYRQDPGQGLRLIYYSQIVNDFQKGDIAEGYSVSREKKESFPLTVTSAQKNPTAFYLCASRTDRMNTEAFFGQGTRLTVV.

This chain connects TRBV7-9 to TRBJ1-2; D is unclear. The CDR3 totals 17 residues. Germline V lookup: CDR1 SEHNR, CDR2 FQNEAQ (reference sequence). V gave up 5 bases and J gave up 8 bases, with 27 bases separating them. CDR3 region: CASSPRAGQLPREGYTF. CDR3 nucleotides: TGTGCCAGCAGCCCTCGCGCCGGGCAGCTTCCCCGGGAGGGCTACACCTTC. Drawing the rest from reference TRBV7-9 and TRBJ1-2, the complete variable domain is DTGVSQNPRHKITKRGQNVTFRCDPISEHNRLYWYRQTLGQGPEFLTYFQNEAQLEKSRLLSDRFSAERPKGSFSTLEIQRTEQGDSAMYLCASSPRAGQLPREGYTFGSGTRLTVV.

The chain combines TRBV6-6 with TRBJ2-7, with a possible D match to TRBD1 (6 bases). Germline values: CDR1 MNHNY, CDR2 SVGAGI (reference sequence). This CDR3 is 16 amino acids long. The ends were cut back, 2 bases at V and 1 base at J, with 15 bases in the middle. The CDR3 DNA follows: TGTGCCAGCAGTTACCGAGGACAGCGAAATTCCTACGAGCAGTACTTC. Its translation: CASSYRGQRNSYEQYF.

V usage is TRBV15 and J usage is TRBJ2-7, with D uncertain. This CDR3 spans 12 amino acids. V lost 0 bases, J lost 4 bases, and 4 bases lay in between. Germline V gives CDR1 LNHNV, CDR2 YYDKDF (reference sequence). The CDR3 sequence: CATSRELYEQYF. The CDR3 coding sequence is TGTGCCACCAGCAGAGAATTATACGAGCAGTACTTC.

CDR3 in DNA: TGCAGTGCTAGCAGGGAGGAAGGCTACACCTTC. It encodes CSASREEGYTF. This chain connects TRBV20-1 to TRBJ1-2; TRBD1 is a possible D gene (5 bases). Germline CDR1 DFQATT, CDR2 SNEGSKA (reference sequence). The CDR3 totals 11 residues. V gave up 3 bases and J gave up 8 bases, with 10 bases separating them.

This clone was observed a single time. J is TRBJ2-1 and V is TRBV27, with TRBD1 as a possible D gene (6 bases). Trimming left V 5 bases short and J 11 bases short, with 19 bases between. The CDR3 is 14 residues long. The germline CDR1 and CDR2 sequences are MNHEY and SMNVEV (reference sequence). CDR3 amino acids: CASSSTDSTTQQFF. The CDR3 nucleotides read TGTGCCAGCAGTAGCACGGACAGTACCACCCAGCAGTTCTTC.

The gene calls are TRBV27 and TRBJ1-5; D is unresolved. The V end was cut by 2 bases, the J end by 1 base, with 6 bases between. CDR3 length: 14 residues. Germline-derived CDR1 and CDR2 are MNHEY and SMNVEV (reference sequence). The CDR3 loop is CASSLDRSNQPQHF. The DNA of the CDR3 is TGTGCCAGCAGTTTAGATAGAAGCAATCAGCCCCAGCATTTT.

The genes are TRBV27 and TRBJ1-6, with TRBD1 as a possible D gene (5 bases). Trimming pared 3 bases from V and 8 bases from J, leaving 11 bases between. The CDR3 totals 14 residues. The germline gives CDR1 MNHEY, CDR2 SMNVEV (reference sequence). CDR3 sequence reads: CASSFGGLDSPLHF. In nucleotides, the CDR3 is TGTGCCAGCAGTTTTGGGGGGTTGGATTCACCCCTCCACTTT.

This chain uses TRBV6-1 with TRBJ1-4; no clear D. The CDR3 contains 13 residues. Germline lookup yields CDR1 MNHNS and CDR2 SASEGT. V was trimmed by 3 bases and J by 8 bases, leaving 10 bases between them. CDR3 sequence reads: CASSDQHREKLFF. For the CDR3, the DNA is TGTGCCAGCAGTGACCAACACCGCGAAAAACTGTTTTTT.

The chain uses TRBV5-6 and TRBJ1-5; the match to TRBD1 covers 8 bases. There are 18 residues in the CDR3. J was trimmed by 1 base and V by 3 bases; bases with no gene match: 12. The germline V gene has CDR1 SGHDT and CDR2 YYEEEE. CDR3 DNA: TGTGCCAGCAGCTCATCCGGACAGGGAGTCTTGAGCAATCAGCCCCAGCATTTT. It yields the protein CASSSSGQGVLSNQPQHF.

The chain carries TRBV19 and TRBJ1-6; D may be TRBD1 (6 bases). This CDR3 has 17 residues. Trimming cost V 7 bases and J 7 bases, with 23 bases left between them. The V gene's germline CDR1 is LNHDA and CDR2 SQIVND (reference sequence). In DNA, the CDR3 is TGTGCCAGTACCAGAGCGGGGGCAACTCAAGGGAATTCACCCCTCCACTTT. Translated, it gives CASTRAGATQGNSPLHF.